A selection of T cell receptor beta chains follows, all from one sample in a study of T cells after yellow fever vaccination. TCRdb re-derived calls from the 5' RACE reads in MiXCR, one entry per CDR3 protein. Among about 220,000 distinct CDR3 sequences, approximately 3.3% were seen once, and the ten largest hold roughly 3%. The source material was CD4+ T cells sorted from PBMCs, sampled 10 days after the yellow fever booster vaccination. These TCRs come from a young man who received the YFV17D yellow fever vaccine. CDR3s include the opening cysteine and the closing phenylalanine or tryptophan. Fields, in order: V gene, D gene, clone size, CDR3 length, J gene, CDR3 DNA, CDR3 protein. The D gene is left open where the match is weak. Size is stated for part of the rows, as once, few or many counts, or as a class when the clone is expanded.

TRBV29-1,NA,NA,17,TRBJ1-3,TGCAGCGTTGAATCAGGGTCGCAGACGAACTCTGGAAACACCATATATTTT,CSVESGSQTNSGNTIYF
TRBV18,NA,many,13,TRBJ1-1,TGTGCCAGCTCATCACAGAAGAACACTGAAGCTTTCTTT,CASSSQKNTEAFF
TRBV12-3/TRBV12-4,TRBD1,many,15,TRBJ1-6,TGTGCCAGCAGTACAGGGGGCACCTATAATTCACCCCTCCACTTT,CASSTGGTYNSPLHF
TRBV7-6,NA,many,15,TRBJ1-1,TGTGCCAGCAGCTTAGTGGAGGGAGGGGACACTGAAGCTTTCTTT,CASSLVEGGDTEAFF
TRBV27,NA,few,13,TRBJ2-2,TGTGCCAGCGGGCAGTGGGGTACGGGGGAGCTGTTTTTT,CASGQWGTGELFF
TRBV29-1,NA,many,14,TRBJ2-2,TGCAGCGTTGGTTGGCGGCAGGACACCGGGGAGCTGTTTTTT,CSVGWRQDTGELFF
TRBV5-1,NA,NA,13,TRBJ2-5,TGCGCCAGCAGCTTTAGACTTGGGGAGACCCAGTACTTC,CASSFRLGETQYF
TRBV10-3,NA,few,14,TRBJ2-5,TGTGCCATCAGATCCGGGACCCTCTGGGAGACCCAGTACTTC,CAIRSGTLWETQYF
TRBV5-1,TRBD2,many,16,TRBJ2-1,TGCGCCAGCAGCTTTCAGGCTAGCGGGGGGGCCCGCGAGCAGTTCTTC,CASSFQASGGAREQFF
TRBV7-9,NA,many,15,TRBJ2-2,TGTGCCTCGTCGGAGAAACGAGCGAACACCGGGGAGCTGTTTTTT,CASSEKRANTGELFF
TRBV24-1,TRBD2,NA,18,TRBJ2-1,TGTGCCACCAGTGATTCGGGACTAGCGGGGGGATCGAACAATGAGCAGTTCTTC,CATSDSGLAGGSNNEQFF
TRBV18,TRBD1,NA,15,TRBJ2-2,TGTGCCAGCTCACCCCAGGGACAGGGGTCCGGGGAGCTGTTTTTT,CASSPQGQGSGELFF
TRBV7-2,NA,many,16,TRBJ1-1,TGTGCCAGCAGCTTAGTTTCGACGGGGAGCAGCACTGAAGCTTTCTTT,CASSLVSTGSSTEAFF
TRBV7-2,NA,many,15,TRBJ2-1,TGTGCCAGCAGCTTATCCGGCCCCCTAGGGAATGAGCAGTTCTTC,CASSLSGPLGNEQFF
TRBV27,NA,many,15,TRBJ2-3,TGTGCCAGCAGTTCGTCCTACAGCAGCACAGATACGCAGTATTTT,CASSSSYSSTDTQYF
TRBV20-1,NA,NA,13,TRBJ2-5,TGCAGTGCTAGAGACAGGGTTTTAGAGACCCAGTACTTC,CSARDRVLETQYF
TRBV5-1,TRBD1,many,17,TRBJ2-4,TGCGCCAGCAGAACAGACCAGGGGGCCCTAGCCAAAAACATTCAGTACTTC,CASRTDQGALAKNIQYF
TRBV11-2,TRBD2,many,13,TRBJ2-3,TGTGCCAGCAACCCGGGGGGGACAGATACGCAGTATTTT,CASNPGGTDTQYF
TRBV5-1,TRBD2,NA,15,TRBJ2-1,TGCGCCAGCAGCTTGACCTTACTAGCGGGGAAAGAGCAGTTCTTC,CASSLTLLAGKEQFF
TRBV2,NA,many,13,TRBJ2-7,TGTGCCAGCAGTCTTACCGAAAACTACGAGCAGTACTTC,CASSLTENYEQYF
TRBV7-9,NA,NA,12,TRBJ2-4,TGTGCCAGCAGTCATCAGGTTGACATTCAGTACTTC,CASSHQVDIQYF
TRBV6-6,NA,many,13,TRBJ1-4,TGTGCCACTAAAACAGGGTTAAATGAAAAACTGTTTTTT,CATKTGLNEKLFF
TRBV10-3,NA,many,14,TRBJ1-1,TGTGCCATCAGGGGTTTTGGGCAGCACACTGAAGCTTTCTTT,CAIRGFGQHTEAFF
TRBV19,NA,NA,15,TRBJ2-3,TGTGCCAGTACCCCCGGCGACTCTAGCACAGATACGCAGTATTTT,CASTPGDSSTDTQYF
TRBV12-3/TRBV12-4,NA,NA,15,TRBJ2-3,TGTGCCAGCAGTTTAACGGACTTCAGCACAGATACGCAGTATTTT,CASSLTDFSTDTQYF
TRBV15,NA,many,13,TRBJ2-3,TGTGCCACCAGCGTGCAGAGGGTAGATACGCAGTATTTT,CATSVQRVDTQYF
TRBV7-3,NA,NA,13,TRBJ1-1,TGTGCCAGCAGAGAGGACGGATACACTGAAGCTTTCTTT,CASREDGYTEAFF
TRBV7-6,NA,many,13,TRBJ2-5,TGTGCCAGCAGCTTAGCTCCTCAAGAGACCCAGTACTTC,CASSLAPQETQYF
TRBV4-1,NA,many,11,TRBJ2-3,TGCGCCAGCGGCCTGGCAGACACGCAGTATTTT,CASGLADTQYF
TRBV5-1,NA,NA,14,TRBJ2-3,TGCGCCAGCAGCTTGGTCGGGGGTGTAGATACGCAGTATTTT,CASSLVGGVDTQYF
TRBV6-2/TRBV6-3,NA,few,14,TRBJ1-1,TGTGCCAGCAGAAACGGACTCTCGAACACTGAAGCTTTCTTT,CASRNGLSNTEAFF
TRBV7-3,NA,many,15,TRBJ2-1,TGTGCCAGCAGCTTAACGGGGAGCTCCTACAATGAGCAGTTCTTC,CASSLTGSSYNEQFF
TRBV20-1,NA,few,15,TRBJ2-5,TGCAGTGCTAGAGATCCGACTAGTTTTCAAGAGACCCAGTACTTC,CSARDPTSFQETQYF
TRBV11-2,TRBD1,few,14,TRBJ2-1,TGTGCCAGCAGCTTGGGACAGGGTAACAATGAGCAGTTCTTC,CASSLGQGNNEQFF
TRBV20-1,TRBD1,NA,15,TRBJ1-5,TGCAGTGCTAGAGATCCGGACAGGGGGAATCAGCCCCAGCATTTT,CSARDPDRGNQPQHF
TRBV28,NA,many,13,TRBJ2-3,TGTGCCAGCAATTTAAAGGGGAAAGATACGCAGTATTTT,CASNLKGKDTQYF
TRBV4-1,NA,NA,17,TRBJ1-5,TGCGCCAGCAGCCAAGATCCCTCGGGAGTCAGTGGTCAGCCCCAGCATTTT,CASSQDPSGVSGQPQHF
TRBV6-5,TRBD1,few,16,TRBJ1-1,TGTGCCAGCAGTTACTTTAACGACAGGGCGGGGACTGAAGCTTTCTTT,CASSYFNDRAGTEAFF
TRBV29-1,NA,NA,13,TRBJ2-5,TGCAGCGTTGCGTGGAGAATTAAAGAGACCCAGTACTTC,CSVAWRIKETQYF
TRBV7-2,NA,few,13,TRBJ2-1,TGTGCCAGCAGCCCTGACAACTACAATGAGCAGTTCTTC,CASSPDNYNEQFF
TRBV7-2,NA,many,13,TRBJ1-2,TGTGCCAGCAGCCCCTGGGTTGCCTATGGCTACACCTTC,CASSPWVAYGYTF
TRBV5-1,NA,many,13,TRBJ1-2,TGCGCCAGCAGCTTTGCAGGGATTGGTGGCTACACCTTC,CASSFAGIGGYTF
TRBV2,NA,NA,17,TRBJ1-1,TGTGCCAGCAGTGAAGCGTCAAAGGAGGGCTTCGGCACTGGAGCTTTCTTT,CASSEASKEGFGTGAFF
TRBV19,NA,NA,15,TRBJ1-4,TGTGCCAGCAGGACCATAGGGGCTTACTGGGAAAAACTGTTTTTT,CASRTIGAYWEKLFF
TRBV5-5,NA,NA,17,TRBJ1-5,TGTGCCAGCAGCTTGAGGCTCGGGAAATATAGCAATCAGCCCCAGCATTTT,CASSLRLGKYSNQPQHF
TRBV7-2,TRBD2,many,16,TRBJ2-3,TGTGCCAGCAGCCTCCAATCTAGCGGGGGGGTAGATACGCAGTATTTT,CASSLQSSGGVDTQYF
TRBV7-2,NA,many,14,TRBJ1-5,TGTGCCAGCAGCTTATCCCCAGCCCGTTTGGCCCAGCATTTT,CASSLSPARLAQHF
TRBV6-2/TRBV6-3,NA,NA,15,TRBJ2-3,TGTGCCAGCAGTTACTCGAGTAGGGACACAGATACGCAGTATTTT,CASSYSSRDTDTQYF
TRBV7-3,TRBD1,few,16,TRBJ2-3,TGTGCCAGCAGCGCAACAGGGGGGCCTGGCGCGGGAACGCAGTATTTT,CASSATGGPGAGTQYF
TRBV12-3/TRBV12-4,NA,many,14,TRBJ2-7,TGTGCCAGCAGTTTGGGGCAACTAGGCTACGAGCAGTACTTC,CASSLGQLGYEQYF
TRBV29-1,TRBD1,NA,14,TRBJ1-2,TGCAGCGTTGAAGAGATGCAGGGGGCGTGGGGCTACACCTTC,CSVEEMQGAWGYTF
TRBV7-2,NA,many,13,TRBJ1-6,TGTGCCAGCAGGCCCTGGGTGGAGTCACCCCTCCACTTT,CASRPWVESPLHF
TRBV12-3/TRBV12-4,NA,many,13,TRBJ1-5,TGTGCCAGCACCAAGGACCGGAATCAGCCCCAGCATTTT,CASTKDRNQPQHF
TRBV11-2,TRBD1,many,16,TRBJ2-1,TGTGCCAGCAGCCCAGACCGGGACAGGGGGGACAATGAGCAGTTCTTC,CASSPDRDRGDNEQFF
TRBV28,NA,few,13,TRBJ1-5,TGTGCCAGCAGTTGGGCAGTCAATCAGCCCCAGCATTTT,CASSWAVNQPQHF
TRBV29-1,TRBD1,many,13,TRBJ2-3,TGCAGCGTTGAAGGACAGGGGGCAGATACGCAGTATTTT,CSVEGQGADTQYF
TRBV5-1,NA,many,14,TRBJ1-2,TGCGCCAGCAGCTACCCCGCCGGGGACTATGGCTACACCTTC,CASSYPAGDYGYTF
TRBV5-1,NA,many,16,TRBJ1-6,TGCGCCAGCAGCTTGGGGTCGACAGTAGATAATTCACCCCTCCACTTT,CASSLGSTVDNSPLHF
TRBV6-5,NA,many,14,TRBJ1-2,TGTGCCAGCAGTGGGGCGCGACCTAACTATGGCTACACCTTC,CASSGARPNYGYTF
TRBV5-1,TRBD2,few,15,TRBJ2-3,TGCGCCAGCCGGGCTAGCGGGGGAGTCCGGGATACGCAGTATTTT,CASRASGGVRDTQYF